The 29 T cell receptor beta chains reported below all come from one sample, sequenced in a study of cytomegalovirus exposure and HLA in healthy donors. The PCR contained 60 Vbeta and 13 Jbeta primers. The table came from immunoSEQ multiplex PCR; TCRdb's copy has only in-frame clones and leaves some out. The sample consists of about 110,000 clones, more than 75% of them appearing once. Sequences were obtained from PBMCs. These receptors were obtained from a man aged 40-55 years in good health and CMV-seronegative.

This chain uses TRBV5-1 with TRBJ1-2; D gene uncertain. The germline CDR1 and CDR2 sequences are SGHRS and YFSETQ. This CDR3 is built from 11 residues. Trimming took off 7 bases at V and 7 bases at J, with 11 bases between the two ends. The CDR3, as DNA: TGCGCCAGCGCCGATATGGCTGGCTACACCTTC. It specifies CASADMAGYTF.

V and J are TRBV4-2 and TRBJ2-3; 14 nucleotides match TRBD2. Trimming at V came to 3 bases and at J to 0 bases, leaving 5 bases not matched to a gene. This CDR3 is built from 18 residues. Germline V lookup: CDR1 LGHNA, CDR2 YNFKEQ. In nucleotides, the CDR3 is TGTGCCAGCAGCCAGACTAGCGGGGGGGCCGGCAGCACAGATACGCAGTATTTT. Its protein is CASSQTSGGAGSTDTQYF.

This chain links TRBV27 with TRBJ1-1, with TRBD1 identical over 9 bases. J gave up 3 bases and V 6 bases, and 5 bases lay outside the gene matches. Germline CDR1 is MNHEY and CDR2 is SMNVEV (reference sequence). The CDR3 sequence is 14 residues long. As DNA, the CDR3 is TGTGCCAGCAGAGCACAGGGGGCGGACACTGAAGCTTTCTTT. Translated, it gives CASRAQGADTEAFF.

This chain links TRBV6-5 with TRBJ2-1; D might be TRBD1 (6 bases). Germline CDR1 is MNHEY and CDR2 is SVGAGI. The CDR3 length is 14 residues. Trimming removed 7 bases at V and 4 bases at J, with 14 bases between. This CDR3 reads CASTDRPLYNEQFF. Written as DNA, the CDR3 is TGTGCCAGCACCGACAGGCCGCTATACAATGAGCAGTTCTTC.

The rearrangement uses TRBV10-3 and TRBJ1-1; the match to TRBD1 covers 8 bases. The CDR3 length is 15 residues. V was clipped by 7 bases and J by 2 bases; unmatched bases: 9. The germline V gene has CDR1 ENHRY and CDR2 SYGVKD. In DNA, the CDR3 is TGTGCCATCAAGTATGAGACAGGGGTAAACACTGAAGCTTTCTTT. Protein product: CAIKYETGVNTEAFF.

This sequence joins TRBV30 and TRBJ1-4; D ambiguous. V lost 3 bases and J 4 bases, leaving 15 bases between the germline ends. Germline V gene data show CDR1 as GTSNPN and CDR2 as SVGIG (reference sequence). This CDR3 contains 15 residues. CDR3 loop: CAWRAQQRSNEKLFF. DNA of the CDR3: TGTGCCTGGAGAGCCCAACAGAGAAGTAATGAAAAACTGTTTTTT.

The rearrangement links TRBV29-1 to TRBJ1-1; TRBD1 aligns across 7 bases. Germline assignment: CDR1 SQVTM and CDR2 ANQGSEA. The CDR3 has 13 residues. The CDR3 sequence is CTVRQGMNTEAFF. In DNA, the CDR3 is TGCACCGTCAGACAGGGAATGAACACTGAAGCTTTCTTT. The full variable domain, with the rest looked up from reference TRBV29-1 and TRBJ1-1, is SAVISQKPSRDICQRGTSLTIQCQVDSQVTMMFWYRQQPGQSLTLIATANQGSEATYESGFVIDKFPISRPNLTFSTLTVSNMSPEDSSIYLCTVRQGMNTEAFFGQGTRLTVV.

The rearrangement joins TRBV29-1 to TRBJ2-1; 7 nucleotides align to TRBD2. With 6 bases clipped from V and 2 bases from J, the junction kept 7 bases outside the gene matches. Looked up from germline, CDR1 is SQVTM and CDR2 is ANQGSEA. The CDR3 spans 14 residues. In DNA form, the CDR3 reads TGCAGCGTGAAAACTAGCGAGACCTACAATGAGCAGTTCTTC. Protein: CSVKTSETYNEQFF.

The chain is built from TRBV25-1 and TRBJ2-6; D might be TRBD1 (5 bases). Germline CDR1 reads MGHDK; CDR2 reads SYGVNS. V shed 9 bases and J shed 0 bases, with 15 bases lying between them. This CDR3 has 16 residues. The CDR3 protein is CASQQATFSGANVLTF. Written as DNA, the CDR3 is TGTGCCAGTCAACAGGCGACCTTCTCTGGGGCCAACGTCCTGACTTTC.

The sample holds one count of this clone. This chain joins TRBV5-1 and TRBJ2-7; possibly TRBD1 for D (7 bases). CDR1 is SGHRS and CDR2 is YFSETQ in the germline V gene. This CDR3 is 14 amino acids long. V dropped 1 base and J dropped 7 bases, with 15 bases sitting between them. CDR3 in DNA: TGCGCCAGCAGCTTGTCAGGGGGGCGTGAGGAGCAGTACTTC. It translates to CASSLSGGREEQYF.

This sequence joins TRBV2 and TRBJ1-1; TRBD1 is a possible D gene (5 bases). The CDR3 spans 13 residues. The V gene's germline CDR1 is SNHLY and CDR2 FYNNEI. V shed 5 bases and J shed 4 bases, with 11 bases lying between them. The CDR3 DNA reads TGTGCCAGCAGTCAGGGTAGGGGCACTGAAGCTTTCTTT. Encoded protein: CASSQGRGTEAFF.

This clone showed up just once. V gene TRBV18 combines with J gene TRBJ2-1; TRBD1 might be the D (6 bases). This CDR3 region has 14 residues. V lost 5 bases and J 7 bases, leaving 15 bases between the germline ends. Per the germline V gene, CDR1 is KGHSH and CDR2 is LQKENI. CDR3 coding DNA: TGTGCCAGCTCAGAACAGGGATTCGGGAATGAGCAGTTCTTC. Translated, it gives CASSEQGFGNEQFF.

This clone was recorded a few times. The rearrangement joins TRBV7-2 to TRBJ2-5; D is possibly TRBD2 (6 bases). CDR3 length equals 17 residues. V gave up 1 base and J gave up 4 bases, with 19 bases separating them. Germline assignment: CDR1 SGHTA and CDR2 FQGNSA. The CDR3 sequence: CASSLGPRAGLIETQYF. The DNA of the CDR3 is TGTGCCAGCAGCTTAGGCCCCCGGGCGGGATTGATAGAGACCCAGTACTTC.

V gene TRBV5-6 combines with J gene TRBJ1-6; D unresolved. Trimming shortened V by 4 bases and J by 8 bases, and 16 bases separated the two germline ends. The germline CDR1 and CDR2 sequences are SGHDT and YYEEEE. The CDR3 contains 15 residues. The CDR3 loop reads CASSPREGRDSPLHF. The CDR3 DNA is TGTGCCAGCAGCCCCCGGGAGGGTAGGGATTCACCCCTCCACTTT.

J is TRBJ1-1 and V is TRBV4-2, with 8 bases lining up with TRBD1. With V trimmed by 2 bases and J by 4 bases, 3 bases remained unmatched. CDR3 length: 14 residues. The germline gives CDR1 LGHNA, CDR2 YNFKEQ. CDR3 sequence (DNA): TGTGCCAGCAGCCAACCCACAGGGGGCACTGAAGCTTTCTTT. Translating it yields CASSQPTGGTEAFF.

This sequence joins TRBV6-5 and TRBJ2-5, with D tentatively TRBD2 (5 bases). This CDR3 spans 12 amino acids. V was cut by 8 bases and J by 0 bases, with 7 bases left in between. The germline gives CDR1 MNHEY, CDR2 SVGAGI. The CDR3 is CASGRHQETQYF. The CDR3 DNA reads as TGTGCCAGCGGGAGACACCAAGAGACCCAGTACTTC.

This chain links TRBV28 with TRBJ1-2; D possibly corresponds to TRBD1 (6 bases). Germline CDR1 MDHEN, CDR2 SYDVKM. Trimming removed 4 bases from V and 7 bases from J, with 25 bases in between. There are 17 residues in the CDR3. The CDR3: CASSSFTGSTLSSGYTF. The CDR3 DNA reads as TGTGCCAGCAGTTCCTTCACAGGGTCTACTCTTTCTAGTGGCTACACCTTC.

The V call is TRBV5-4, the J call TRBJ2-3, with D possibly being TRBD2 (6 bases). This CDR3 comprises 14 residues. With 4 bases removed from V and 1 base from J, the gap between germline ends came to 10 bases. Germline V gene sequence: CDR1 SGHNT, CDR2 YYREEE (reference sequence). The CDR3 region is CASSQAGRTDTQYF. CDR3 coding DNA: TGTGCCAGCAGCCAGGCGGGGCGCACAGATACGCAGTATTTT.

The chain has TRBV25-1 and TRBJ2-1; D is possibly TRBD1 (6 bases). The V end lost 8 bases, the J end lost 5 bases, and 22 bases lay between the germline ends. The length of the CDR3 is 16 residues. The V gene's germline CDR1 is MGHDK and CDR2 SYGVNS. The CDR3 reads CASAFLQGGGNNEQFF. CDR3 DNA: TGTGCCAGCGCCTTCTTACAGGGTGGGGGTAACAATGAGCAGTTCTTC.

The gene calls are TRBV19 and TRBJ1-6, with 9 bases fitting TRBD1. The CDR3 loop spans 15 amino acids. Losses at the gene ends were 4 bases for V and 7 bases for J; bases not matched to a gene: 5. The germline V gene has CDR1 LNHDA and CDR2 SQIVND (reference sequence). Here the CDR3 reads CASSTQDRGNSPLHF. Here the CDR3 DNA reads TGTGCCAGTAGTACCCAGGACAGGGGAAATTCACCCCTCCACTTT. The variable domain in full, completed from reference TRBV19 and TRBJ1-6, reads DGGITQSPKYLFRKEGQNVTLSCEQNLNHDAMYWYRQDPGQGLRLIYYSQIVNDFQKGDIAEGYSVSREKKESFPLTVTSAQKNPTAFYLCASSTQDRGNSPLHFGNGTRLTVT.

This clone was detected only once. The V and J genes are TRBV6-5 and TRBJ2-7; D ambiguous. Trimming cost V 6 bases and J 2 bases, with 11 bases left between them. The CDR3 loop spans 13 amino acids. Germline V lookup: CDR1 MNHEY, CDR2 SVGAGI. CDR3: CASSPDTAYEQYF. As DNA, the CDR3 is TGTGCCAGCAGCCCCGACACCGCCTACGAGCAGTACTTC.

V gene TRBV29-1 combines with J gene TRBJ1-5; D remains ambiguous. Germline V gene sequence: CDR1 SQVTM, CDR2 ANQGSEA. V was shortened by 4 bases and J by 0 bases, with 10 bases between the two germline ends. CDR3 length: 14 amino acids. In nucleotides, the CDR3 is TGCAGCGTTGTCTATGGGAGTAGCAATCAGCCCCAGCATTTT. Protein sequence: CSVVYGSSNQPQHF.

In this sample, this clone turned up a few times. The chain uses TRBV4-2 and TRBJ1-4; 10 bases are shared with TRBD1. V lost 4 bases, J lost 6 bases, and 8 bases stayed unmatched. The V gene's germline CDR1 is LGHNA and CDR2 YNFKEQ. The CDR3 runs to 16 residues. The CDR3 DNA is TGTGCCAGCAGCCCACTCTCGGACAGGGGGGATGAAAAACTGTTTTTT. It is translated as CASSPLSDRGDEKLFF.

The rearrangement uses TRBV5-4 and TRBJ2-7, with a weak D call TRBD1 (5 bases). Trimming stripped 3 bases from V and 6 bases from J, with 13 bases between. This CDR3 comprises 13 residues. Germline assignment: CDR1 SGHNT and CDR2 YYREEE (reference sequence). The CDR3 DNA reads TGTGCCAGCAGCTCCGAAGGGGTTGGCGAGCAGTACTTC. It is translated as CASSSEGVGEQYF.

This clone was detected only once. The chain recombines TRBV7-2 with TRBJ2-5; tentative D call: TRBD2 (6 bases). Deletions cut 7 bases from V and 1 base from J, with 16 bases between. Germline CDR1 is SGHTA and CDR2 is FQGNSA. The CDR3 loop spans 15 amino acids. This CDR3 is CASTSSGWVQETQYF. As DNA, the CDR3 is TGTGCCAGCACCTCCAGCGGGTGGGTCCAAGAGACCCAGTACTTC.

The chain employs TRBV7-3 and TRBJ1-6, with 7 bases lining up with TRBD1. Trimming at V came to 5 bases and at J to 6 bases, leaving 4 bases not matched to a gene. CDR3 length equals 14 residues. Germline V gives CDR1 SGHTA, CDR2 FQGTGA. The CDR3 DNA sequence: TGTGCCAGCAGCCCTCAGGGGGGTAATTCACCCCTCCACTTT. Encoded protein: CASSPQGGNSPLHF.

The chain carries TRBV7-6 and TRBJ2-3, with 9 nucleotides matching TRBD1. CDR3 length: 14 amino acids. Per the germline V gene, CDR1 is SGHVS and CDR2 is FNYEAQ. The V segment lost 3 bases and the J segment 6 bases; nucleotides outside the gene matches: 4. The CDR3 nucleotides are TGTGCCAGCAGCTTCGGACAGGGGTACGATACGCAGTATTTT. This translates into CASSFGQGYDTQYF.

V gene TRBV2 combines with J gene TRBJ2-3, with a tentative D call TRBD1 (5 bases). The germline V gene has CDR1 SNHLY and CDR2 FYNNEI. The CDR3 is 12 amino acids. The germline V and J ends were trimmed by 3 bases and 6 bases, with 7 bases remaining between them. CDR3 sequence reads: CASSEAGDTQYF. As DNA, the CDR3 is TGTGCCAGCAGTGAGGCAGGGGATACGCAGTATTTT.

V is TRBV5-4 and J is TRBJ2-1, with a possible D match to TRBD1 (7 bases). V was shortened by 2 bases and J by 2 bases, with 14 bases between the two germline ends. The CDR3 is made up of 16 amino acids. CDR1 SGHNT and CDR2 YYREEE come from the germline V gene (reference sequence). CDR3 region: CASSFRQGGTYNEQFF. In nucleotides, the CDR3 is TGTGCCAGCAGCTTCCGGCAGGGGGGTACCTACAATGAGCAGTTCTTC.